This TCR beta chain emerged from a study of cytomegalovirus exposure and HLA in healthy donors. V lost 4 bases to trimming and J lost 5 bases; unmatched junction nucleotides: 12. This CDR3 is 16 amino acids long. CDR1 and CDR2 (germline): SGHRS, YFSETQ. This clone came up a few times. Amplification used 60 Vbeta primers and 13 Jbeta primers. The data were produced by immunoSEQ multiplex PCR, yet TCRdb's version contains in-frame clones alone and is incomplete. The table records 100,000 to 150,000 clones, approximately 17% of them present only once. The chain combines TRBV5-1 with TRBJ2-1; TRBD2 aligns across 7 bases. The source of this sequence is a female donor in good health and CMV-seropositive. What was sequenced was PBMCs. The CDR3 region is CASSRLASGTHNEQFF. In DNA, the CDR3 is TGCGCCAGCAGCCGATTGGCTAGCGGCACACACAATGAGCAGTTCTTC.